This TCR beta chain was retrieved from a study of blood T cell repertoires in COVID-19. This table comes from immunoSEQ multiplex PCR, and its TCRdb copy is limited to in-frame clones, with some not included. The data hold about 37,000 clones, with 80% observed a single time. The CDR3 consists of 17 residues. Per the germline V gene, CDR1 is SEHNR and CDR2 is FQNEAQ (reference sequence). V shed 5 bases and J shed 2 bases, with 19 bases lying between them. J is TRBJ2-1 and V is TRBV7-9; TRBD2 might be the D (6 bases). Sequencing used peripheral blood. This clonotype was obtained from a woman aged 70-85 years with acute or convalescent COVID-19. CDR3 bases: TGTGCCAGCAGCCCTCCCCGGGGACTCACCACCTACAATGAGCAGTTCTTC. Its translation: CASSPPRGLTTYNEQFF. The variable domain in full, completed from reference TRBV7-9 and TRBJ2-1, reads DTGVSQNPRHKITKRGQNVTFRCDPISEHNRLYWYRQTLGQGPEFLTYFQNEAQLEKSRLLSDRFSAERPKGSFSTLEIQRTEQGDSAMYLCASSPPRGLTTYNEQFFGPGTRLTVL.